Listed here are 14 T cell receptor beta chains from one sample, sequenced in a study of T cells in Graves' hyperthyroidism and ophthalmopathy. There were TCR beta CDR3 regions amplified from RNA transcripts. First-round RT-PCR with HTBI primers amplified the TCR CDR3 region. TCRdb itself ran the multiplex PCR reads through MiXCR, one entry per CDR3 protein. The table has some 440,000 distinct CDR3 sequences, approximately 14% seen once. Source material: blood. The source is a woman aged 18 to 35 with Graves' hyperthyroidism.

The table lists this clonotype with a few counts. The chain uses TRBV6-1 and TRBJ1-5; D is unresolved. Per the germline V gene, CDR1 is MNHNS and CDR2 is SASEGT. The CDR3 loop spans 14 amino acids. Trimming left V 5 bases short and J 1 base short, with 9 bases between. The CDR3 sequence: CASSYPGSNQPQHF. CDR3 DNA: TGTGCCAGCAGTTATCCGGGGAGCAATCAGCCCCAGCATTTT.

This clonotype has ten or more counts. The V gene is TRBV24-1, the J gene TRBJ2-7; D unclear. This CDR3 region has 13 residues. From germline, CDR1 is KGHDR and CDR2 SFDVKD. Deletions cut 3 bases from V and 2 bases from J, with 7 bases between. CDR3 amino acids: CATSDPLTYEQYF. CDR3 nucleotide sequence: TGTGCCACCAGTGATCCTTTAACCTACGAGCAGTACTTC.

The rearrangement uses TRBV18 and TRBJ1-1; 8 positions agree with TRBD1. The CDR3 runs 15 residues. The J segment lost 1 base and the V segment lost 3 bases, leaving 4 bases of the junction unmatched. Germline V gene sequence: CDR1 KGHSH, CDR2 LQKENI. The CDR3 nucleotides read TGTGCCAGCTCACCGGACAGGGTTCCGAACACTGAAGCTTTCTTT. This gives the protein CASSPDRVPNTEAFF.

This clonotype occurred many times. The chain is built from TRBV6-1 and TRBJ1-1, with 7 bases aligning to TRBD1. The germline V gene has CDR1 MNHNS and CDR2 SASEGT. This CDR3 comprises 17 residues. V was pared by 5 bases and J by 1 base, with 13 bases of the junction left unmatched. CDR3 in amino acids: CASSSRTGPSRNTEAFF. DNA of the CDR3: TGTGCCAGCAGTTCCCGGACAGGCCCTTCTAGGAACACTGAAGCTTTCTTT.

The J gene is TRBJ2-5, the V gene TRBV6-1, with 13 bases identical to TRBD2. Germline CDR1 reads MNHNS; CDR2 reads SASEGT. The CDR3 length is 15 residues. V was clipped by 5 bases and J by 5 bases; unmatched bases: 5. The CDR3, as DNA: TGTGCCAGCAGTCCGCCGGGACTAGCGGGGGAGACCCAGTACTTC. Protein sequence: CASSPPGLAGETQYF.

The chain carries TRBV6-5 and TRBJ2-7; no reliable D call. The CDR3 has 15 residues. Germline V gene sequence: CDR1 MNHEY, CDR2 SVGAGI. The germline V and J ends were trimmed by 0 bases and 3 bases, with 12 bases remaining between them. DNA for the CDR3: TGTGCCAGCAGTTACTCCGCACGCTTCGGCTACGAGCAGTACTTC. It encodes CASSYSARFGYEQYF.

The genes are TRBV20-1 and TRBJ1-2; TRBD1 is a possible D gene (5 bases). Germline V gene sequence: CDR1 DFQATT, CDR2 SNEGSKA (reference sequence). The CDR3 runs 11 residues. The CDR3 protein is CSAGIDYGYTF. The CDR3 DNA follows: TGCAGCGCAGGGATAGACTATGGCTACACCTTC.

There are a few counts of this clonotype. The chain recombines TRBV19 with TRBJ2-3; tentatively, D is TRBD1 (5 bases). Germline V gene data show CDR1 as LNHDA and CDR2 as SQIVND (reference sequence). This CDR3 comprises 13 residues. Deletions cut 6 bases from V and 2 bases from J, with 9 bases between. The CDR3 reads CASRGLYTDTQYF. CDR3 bases: TGTGCCAGTAGGGGGCTTTACACAGATACGCAGTATTTT.

This clonotype was observed many times. The chain has TRBV27 and TRBJ2-3; D might be TRBD2 (5 bases). CDR1 is MNHEY, CDR2 SMNVEV, per germline (reference sequence). V was trimmed by 5 bases and J by 3 bases, leaving 18 bases between them. CDR3 length equals 16 residues. The chain's CDR3 is CASSLLGVGQTDTQYF. Written as DNA, the CDR3 is TGTGCCAGCAGTCTACTCGGGGTCGGCCAAACAGATACGCAGTATTTT.

The V and J genes are TRBV14 and TRBJ2-5; D perhaps matches TRBD1 (6 bases). V lost 4 bases and J 5 bases, leaving 14 bases between the germline ends. Germline CDR1 reads SGHDN; CDR2 reads FVKESK. The CDR3 is made up of 14 amino acids. The CDR3 spells CASSPRQAMETQYF. As DNA, the CDR3 is TGTGCCAGCAGCCCCAGACAGGCCATGGAGACCCAGTACTTC.

The gene calls are TRBV9 and TRBJ2-1; D tentatively reads TRBD1 or TRBD2 (5 bases each). Germline V CDR1 and CDR2: SGDLS, YYNGEE. Trimming removed 0 bases at V and 6 bases at J, with 16 bases between. The CDR3 totals 16 residues. This chain's CDR3 is CASSVAGRVSGNEQFF. For the CDR3, the DNA is TGTGCCAGCAGCGTAGCTGGCAGGGTCAGCGGCAATGAGCAGTTCTTC.

The chain is built from TRBV4-2 and TRBJ2-1, with 8 positions matching TRBD2. V lost 4 bases to trimming and J lost 4 bases; unmatched junction nucleotides: 12. The CDR3 spans 17 residues. Germline V CDR1 and CDR2: LGHNA, YNFKEQ. CDR3 amino acids: CASSRPGPAGVYNEQFF. The CDR3 DNA is TGTGCCAGCAGCCGCCCCGGTCCAGCGGGAGTGTACAATGAGCAGTTCTTC.

There are many counts of this clonotype. The chain uses TRBV7-2 and TRBJ1-2, with D perhaps matching TRBD1 (6 bases). The CDR3 spans 15 residues. The V end was cut by 5 bases, the J end by 8 bases, with 21 bases between. Germline-derived CDR1 and CDR2 are SGHTA and FQGNSA. Written as DNA, the CDR3 is TGTGCCAGCAGCGCAGCTCCGGGACATTGGGACGGCTACACCTTC. Its translation: CASSAAPGHWDGYTF.

This clonotype was seen a handful of times. This chain joins TRBV6-2 or TRBV6-3 and TRBJ1-5; TRBD1 is a possible D gene (5 bases). The CDR3 contains 16 residues. V was shortened by 5 bases and J by 0 bases, with 14 bases between the two germline ends. Germline CDR1 MNHEY, CDR2 SVGEGT. CDR3 DNA: TGTGCCAGCAGTGCAACAGGACATTATAGCAATCAGCCCCAGCATTTT. Amino acids: CASSATGHYSNQPQHF.